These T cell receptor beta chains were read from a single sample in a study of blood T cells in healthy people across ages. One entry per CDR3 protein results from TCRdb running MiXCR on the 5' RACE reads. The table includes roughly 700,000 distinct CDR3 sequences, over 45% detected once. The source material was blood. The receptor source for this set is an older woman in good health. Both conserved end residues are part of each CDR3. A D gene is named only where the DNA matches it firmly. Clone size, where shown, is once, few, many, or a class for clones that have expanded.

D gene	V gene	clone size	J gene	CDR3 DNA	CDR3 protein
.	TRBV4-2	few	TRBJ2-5	TGTGCCAGCAGCCGTCTAGAAGGAGAGACCCAGTACTTC	CASSRLEGETQYF
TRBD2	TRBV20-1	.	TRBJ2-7	TGCAGTGCTAGGGGGAGCGGGATAGCCGGCGAGCAGTACTTC	CSARGSGIAGEQYF
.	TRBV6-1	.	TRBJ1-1	TGTGCCAGCAGTGAAAGAGGCGAAGCTTTCTTT	CASSERGEAFF
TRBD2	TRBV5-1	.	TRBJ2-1	TGCGCCAGCGGCTTCAGCGGGGACGTAAATTACAATGAGCAGTTCTTC	CASGFSGDVNYNEQFF
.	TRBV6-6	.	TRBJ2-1	TGTGCCAGCACAAACCCGGGGGGCGGAAATGAGCAGTTCTTC	CASTNPGGGNEQFF
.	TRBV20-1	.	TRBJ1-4	TGCAGTGCTTCCGGGACAACTAATGAAAAACTGTTTTTT	CSASGTTNEKLFF
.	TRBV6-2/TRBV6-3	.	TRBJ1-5	TGTGCCAGCACCAAGGGGAATAGCAATCAGCCCCAGCATTTT	CASTKGNSNQPQHF
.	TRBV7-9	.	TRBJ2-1	TGTGCCCCCAGCTTATTGGGGAACAATGAGCAGTTCTTC	CAPSLLGNNEQFF
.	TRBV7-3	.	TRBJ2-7	TGTGCCAGCAGCTCAGGGGGGGTGTCCTACGAGCAGTACTTC	CASSSGGVSYEQYF
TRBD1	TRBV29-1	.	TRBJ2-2	TGCAGCGTCTACAGGGGAGCGATCGGGGAGCTGTTTTTT	CSVYRGAIGELFF
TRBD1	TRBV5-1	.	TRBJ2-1	TGCGCCAGCAGAACCGGGACAGGGTCCTACGAGCAGTTCTTC	CASRTGTGSYEQFF
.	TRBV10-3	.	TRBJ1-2	TGTGCCAGCACGACAGGAAGCGACTATGGCTACACCTTC	CASTTGSDYGYTF
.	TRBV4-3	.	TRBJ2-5	TGCGCCAGCAGCCAGGGGACCAAATCCCACCAAGAGACCCAGTACTTC	CASSQGTKSHQETQYF
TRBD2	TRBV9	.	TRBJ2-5	TGTGCCAGCAGCGCCGGCGGGAGGGTTAAAGAGACCCAGTACTTC	CASSAGGRVKETQYF
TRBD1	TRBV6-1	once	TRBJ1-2	TGTGCCAGCAGCCGCGGTCGTACCGGGACAGCCCCCTATGGCTACACCTTC	CASSRGRTGTAPYGYTF
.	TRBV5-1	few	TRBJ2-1	TGCGCCAGCAGCTTAGAAGGGAGGTCCAATGAGCAGTTCTTC	CASSLEGRSNEQFF
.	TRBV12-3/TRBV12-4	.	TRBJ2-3	TGTGCCAGCGCAGGGGCGCCCACAGATACGCAGTATTTT	CASAGAPTDTQYF
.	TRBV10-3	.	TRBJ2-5	TGTGCCATAAGAACAGGGGTCGGGGAGGCCCAGTACTTC	CAIRTGVGEAQYF
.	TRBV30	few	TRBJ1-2	TGTGCCTGGAGTGGGCGGACAGTTGTCTATGGCTACACCTTC	CAWSGRTVVYGYTF
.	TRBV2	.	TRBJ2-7	TGTGCCAGCAGGGAAGACAGGTTCTCCTACGAGCAGTACTTC	CASREDRFSYEQYF
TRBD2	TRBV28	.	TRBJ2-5	TGTGCCAGCAGGACAGGACTAGCGGGCCGTCGTGAGACCCAGTACTTC	CASRTGLAGRRETQYF
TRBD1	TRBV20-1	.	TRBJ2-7	TGCAGTGCTGCGAGGACAGGGAAATTGTACGAGCAGTACTTC	CSAARTGKLYEQYF
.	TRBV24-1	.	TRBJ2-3	TGTGCCACCAGTGATCCAGGGAGCGTCTACACAGATACGCAGTATTTT	CATSDPGSVYTDTQYF
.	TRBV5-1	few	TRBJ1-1	TGCGCCAGCAGCTTAACAGCGGGTACAGTAAACACTGAAGCTTTCTTT	CASSLTAGTVNTEAFF
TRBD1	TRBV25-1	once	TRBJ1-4	TGTGCCAGCAGTGAAGCGACCGTCACAGGGGCCGACCATGAAAAACTGTTTTTT	CASSEATVTGADHEKLFF